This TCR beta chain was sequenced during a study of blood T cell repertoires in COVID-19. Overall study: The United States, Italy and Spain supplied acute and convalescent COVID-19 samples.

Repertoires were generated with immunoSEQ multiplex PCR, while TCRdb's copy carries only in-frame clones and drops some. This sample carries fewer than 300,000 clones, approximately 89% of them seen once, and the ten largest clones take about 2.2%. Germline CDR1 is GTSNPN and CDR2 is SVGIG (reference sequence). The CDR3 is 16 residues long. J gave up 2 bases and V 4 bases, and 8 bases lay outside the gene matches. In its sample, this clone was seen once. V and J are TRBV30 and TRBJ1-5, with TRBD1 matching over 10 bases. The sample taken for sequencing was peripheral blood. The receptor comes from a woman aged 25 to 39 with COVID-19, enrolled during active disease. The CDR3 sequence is CAWKNAGTGGNQPQHF. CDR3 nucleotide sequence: TGTGCCTGGAAGAATGCCGGGACAGGGGGCAATCAGCCCCAGCATTTT.